The T cell receptor (beta chain) under discussion was sequenced for a study of siplizumab effects on memory and regulatory T cells. Study outcomes and limitations: Roughly 80-96% of proliferating CD4+ or CD8+ clones lacked a naive or memory phenotype that could be assigned. Treg origin accounted for an average of roughly 70% of mappable alloreactive CD4+ clones with siplizumab and roughly 26% in controls. Fewer alloreactive sequences mapped to unstimulated CD4+ memory cells under siplizumab.

Note on this clone: Its antigen is undetermined.

Profiling relied on immunoSEQ multiplex PCR, and the TCRdb table lists in-frame clones only, not all of them. This sample has about 75,000 clones, with 93% found just once. Sequenced sample: CD8+ T cells sorted from blood. The sequence came from a human donor in good health.

The CDR3 loop reads CASTSQEAGELFF. The CDR3 bases are TGTGCCAGTACGAGCCAGGAGGCCGGGGAGCTGTTTTTT. The chain recombines TRBV19 with TRBJ2-2; D is perhaps TRBD2 (5 bases). V was pared by 7 bases and J by 6 bases, with 12 bases between. This CDR3 comprises 13 residues. CDR1 and CDR2 (germline): LNHDA, SQIVND (reference sequence).